Listed below are T cell receptor beta chains from one sample, sequenced in a study of spatial heterogeneity in lung cancer. TCRdb reanalysed the 5' RACE reads using MiXCR and keeps one entry per CDR3 protein. The sample lists over 10,000 distinct CDR3 sequences, under 6.5% occurring once. The specimen comprised lung tumor tissue, sampled at surgery. The receptors derive from a male donor with early-stage non-small cell lung cancer. The CDR3 runs from the conserved cysteine through the conserved F or W. The order of the fields is V gene, clone size, CDR3 length, J gene, D gene, CDR3 protein, CDR3 DNA. D genes are given only for firm matches. Size values are once, few and many counts, or a class for expanded clones, and some rows have none.

>TRBV2|medium-sized|15|TRBJ2-5|TRBD1
CASSGQGTYQETQYF
TGTGCCAGCAGTGGACAGGGAACGTACCAAGAGACCCAGTACTTC
>TRBV29-1|NA|15|TRBJ2-1|TRBD2
CSVGPPGLAYNEQFF
TGCAGCGTTGGGCCCCCGGGACTAGCCTACAATGAGCAGTTCTTC
>TRBV4-2|many|15|TRBJ2-1|NA
CASSPDGGGPNEQFF
TGTGCCAGCAGCCCGGACGGGGGAGGCCCCAATGAGCAGTTCTTC
>TRBV20-1|many|11|TRBJ2-5|TRBD1
CSALDRDSQKF
TGCAGTGCCCTAGACAGGGATTCCCAAAAGTTC
>TRBV4-2|few|19|TRBJ2-5|TRBD2
CASSPDHSGLAGGEETQYF
TGTGCCAGCAGCCCAGATCATTCAGGGCTAGCGGGGGGTGAAGAGACCCAGTACTTC
>TRBV3-1|many|12|TRBJ2-2|NA
CASRKGTGELFF
TGTGCCAGCAGGAAGGGAACCGGGGAGCTGTTTTTT
>TRBV29-1|many|11|TRBJ2-3|NA
CSVMTTDTQYF
TGCAGCGTTATGACCACAGATACGCAGTATTTT
>TRBV11-2|many|15|TRBJ1-4|NA
CASSLTWGLNEKLFF
TGTGCCAGCAGCTTAACATGGGGGCTCAATGAAAAACTGTTTTTT
>TRBV6-2/TRBV6-3|many|16|TRBJ2-1|TRBD2
CASSYSLAGGLDEQFF
TGTGCCAGCAGTTACTCCCTAGCGGGGGGGTTGGATGAGCAGTTCTTC
>TRBV6-1|many|16|TRBJ1-2|NA
CASTQNYGGANYGYTF
TGTGCCAGCACTCAGAACTACGGGGGAGCTAACTATGGCTACACCTTC
>TRBV6-5|many|13|TRBJ1-2|NA
CASSQKANYGYTF
TGTGCCAGCAGCCAAAAGGCTAACTATGGCTACACCTTC
>TRBV6-2/TRBV6-3|many|14|TRBJ2-7|TRBD1
CASSKWTGTYEQYF
TGTGCCAGCAGTAAATGGACAGGAACCTACGAGCAGTACTTC
>TRBV7-7|few|13|TRBJ2-2|NA
CASSFGNTGELFF
TGTGCCAGCAGCTTCGGAAACACCGGGGAGCTGTTTTTT
>TRBV7-2|NA|16|TRBJ2-3|NA
CASSLGGVGGTDTQYF
TGTGCCAGCAGCTTAGGCGGGGTAGGAGGCACAGATACGCAGTATTTT
>TRBV9|many|16|TRBJ1-5|NA
CASSVGSGQGFQPQHF
TGTGCCAGCAGCGTAGGGTCGGGACAAGGGTTCCAGCCCCAGCATTTT
>TRBV11-3|many|16|TRBJ1-1|TRBD1
CASSVRDRGRRTEAFF
TGTGCCAGCAGCGTACGGGACAGGGGGCGGAGGACTGAAGCTTTCTTT
>TRBV12-3/TRBV12-4|many|11|TRBJ2-1|NA
CASSVSNEQFF
TGTGCCAGCAGTGTTAGCAATGAGCAGTTCTTC
>TRBV7-8|medium-sized|18|TRBJ2-6|NA
CASSLAPVGSSGANVLTF
TGTGCCAGCAGCTTAGCGCCAGTGGGCAGCTCTGGGGCCAACGTCCTGACTTTC
>TRBV2|many|14|TRBJ2-3|TRBD2
CASRLAGGTDTQYF
TGTGCCAGCAGACTAGCGGGGGGCACAGATACGCAGTATTTT
>TRBV24-1|many|15|TRBJ2-2|NA
CATSDLDPNTGELFF
TGTGCCACCAGTGATTTGGACCCTAACACCGGGGAGCTGTTTTTT
>TRBV3-1|many|16|TRBJ2-3|TRBD2
CASSQASGGGTDTQYF
TGTGCCAGCAGCCAAGCTAGCGGGGGGGGCACAGATACGCAGTATTTT
>TRBV7-2|many|14|TRBJ2-1|NA
CASSFVIGPNEQFF
TGTGCCAGCAGCTTCGTTATAGGTCCCAATGAGCAGTTCTTC
>TRBV7-3|many|15|TRBJ2-7|TRBD2
CASSRDGGGIYEQYF
TGTGCCAGCAGCCGCGACGGCGGGGGGATCTACGAGCAGTACTTC
>TRBV7-9|many|16|TRBJ1-1|TRBD1
CASSWRGQGSVPEAFF
TGTGCCAGCAGCTGGAGAGGACAGGGTTCGGTCCCTGAAGCTTTCTTT